Each of the 7 T cell receptor beta chains below was sequenced from the same sample in a study of T cell responses to AZD1222 COVID-19 vaccine (dated by TCRdb to 2020 to 2022). The library was made by the immunoSEQ multiplex PCR assay. Entries here come from immuneACCESS through TCRdb and include only in-frame sequences with V and J called. Some clones fail to appear in such tables; in the studies checked, an unresolved V gene covers under half of the shortfall, and the cause of the remainder is unknown. In all, the sample holds roughly 120,000 clones, and 86% of those were seen once. 6.5% to 9.5% of the sample goes to the ten largest clones. The time point label corresponds to: baseline before first vaccination. Sequencing was performed on peripheral blood, taken on day 0 of AZD1222 vaccination. The receptors derive from an adult in good health.

This chain uses TRBV30 with TRBJ2-3; TRBD2 aligns across 9 bases. CDR3 size: 14 residues. Trimming at V came to 0 bases and at J to 9 bases, leaving 7 bases not matched to a gene. CDR1 and CDR2 (germline): GTSNPN, SVGIG (reference sequence). CDR3 region: CAWSVAGGLSTQYF. CDR3 DNA sequence: TGTGCCTGGAGTGTGGCGGGAGGGTTATCCACGCAGTATTTT.

The chain recombines TRBV5-1 with TRBJ2-1, with a possible D match to TRBD2 (5 bases). The CDR3 runs 16 residues. Germline CDR1 reads SGHRS; CDR2 reads YFSETQ. Trimming pared 2 bases from V and 0 bases from J, leaving 12 bases between. Here the CDR3 DNA reads TGCGCCAGCAGCTTATCCGGGATAACCTCCTACAATGAGCAGTTCTTC. Translated, it gives CASSLSGITSYNEQFF.

J is TRBJ2-4 and V is TRBV2, with D maybe TRBD1 (6 bases). Trimming removed 6 bases at V and 15 bases at J, with 33 bases between. Germline V gene lookup returns CDR1 SNHLY and CDR2 FYNNEI. This CDR3 contains 17 residues. The CDR3 DNA is TGTGCCAGCAGAATGGGGGCGAGGAGGCAGGGGCCATCTCTCAGGTACTTC. Protein: CASRMGARRQGPSLRYF.

CDR3 protein: CASSVDLRSPLHF. In DNA, the CDR3 is TGTGCCAGCAGCGTAGATCTGCGCTCACCCCTCCACTTT. The J gene is TRBJ1-6, the V gene TRBV9; D gene unclear. This CDR3 contains 13 residues. Germline loops: CDR1 SGDLS, CDR2 YYNGEE. With 0 bases removed from V and 10 bases from J, the gap between germline ends came to 8 bases.

The chain is built from TRBV30 and TRBJ1-5; 8 bases fit TRBD1. Germline V gene data show CDR1 as GTSNPN and CDR2 as SVGIG (reference sequence). Trimming removed 3 bases from V and 0 bases from J; junction bases left unmatched: 10. CDR3 size: 17 residues. CDR3 in DNA: TGTGCCTGGAGCCGGGACAGGTCGAAACTTAGCAATCAGCCCCAGCATTTT. It yields the protein CAWSRDRSKLSNQPQHF.

The rearrangement links TRBV30 to TRBJ2-5; D unresolved. V gave up 2 bases and J gave up 5 bases, with 12 bases separating them. The CDR3 is made up of 13 amino acids. Germline V gene sequence: CDR1 GTSNPN, CDR2 SVGIG (reference sequence). The CDR3 DNA is TGTGCCTGGAGTTTCCGGGTTACGGAGACCCAGTACTTC. Encoded protein: CAWSFRVTETQYF.

In nucleotides, the CDR3 is TGTGCCAGCAGCCCCGGAGACTCCACTCGGCAGTTCTTC. Amino acid sequence: CASSPGDSTRQFF. The V call is TRBV21-1, the J call TRBJ2-1; the table's TRBD2 call for D was not verified on the DNA. TRBV21-1 is a listed pseudogene. CDR3 size: 13 residues.